These T cell receptor beta chains were read from a single sample in a study of cytomegalovirus exposure and HLA in healthy donors. The protocol was immunoSEQ multiplex PCR, while the TCRdb copy is restricted to in-frame clones and leaves out a portion. Of roughly 120,000 clones detected, around 88% appear once; the ten largest clones hold around 1.9%. The sequenced sample consisted of PBMCs. The receptors shown here come from a man aged 18 to 29 in good health and CMV-seronegative. Each CDR3 is given with its conserved first and last residue. Each record gives: D gene, V gene, J gene, clone size, CDR3 protein, CDR3 DNA. A D gene is named only where the DNA matches it firmly. The size field is filled for only some rows; it gives once, few, many or a size class.

-,TRBV7-2,TRBJ1-2,-,CASRQTGYGYTF,TGTGCCAGCAGGCAGACGGGATATGGCTACACCTTC
-,TRBV6-5,TRBJ2-7,-,CASRQDTSSYEQYF,TGTGCCAGCAGACAAGACACAAGCTCCTACGAGCAGTACTTC
-,TRBV9,TRBJ1-1,-,CASSVDGRVGTEAFF,TGTGCCAGCAGCGTAGATGGCAGGGTAGGCACTGAAGCTTTCTTT
TRBD1,TRBV5-1,TRBJ1-1,-,CASSLVMEGQGPTEAFF,TGCGCCAGCAGCTTGGTTATGGAGGGACAGGGACCCACTGAAGCTTTCTTT
TRBD1,TRBV15,TRBJ1-6,-,CATGEWQGARSPLHF,TGTGCCACGGGGGAGTGGCAGGGGGCGCGTTCACCCCTCCACTTT
TRBD2,TRBV13,TRBJ2-1,-,CASSPQFPGGSSYNEQFF,TGTGCCAGCAGCCCCCAATTCCCTGGCGGGAGCTCCTACAATGAGCAGTTCTTC
TRBD1,TRBV6-1,TRBJ1-2,-,CASSVLGQANYGYTF,TGTGCCAGCAGTGTATTAGGACAGGCTAACTATGGCTACACCTTC
TRBD1,TRBV6-1,TRBJ1-5,once,CASRGTGANNQPQHF,TGTGCCAGCAGGGGGACAGGGGCGAACAATCAGCCCCAGCATTTT
TRBD2,TRBV5-1,TRBJ2-1,-,CASQELTGLVPFF,TGCGCCAGCCAGGAACTGACGGGACTAGTTCCGTTCTTC
-,TRBV10-1,TRBJ2-3,-,CASSETIPADTQYF,TGCGCCAGCAGTGAGACTATCCCCGCAGATACGCAGTATTTT
TRBD1,TRBV10-2,TRBJ2-1,-,CASSDDRGEVDEQFF,TGCGCCAGCAGTGACGACAGGGGCGAGGTCGATGAGCAGTTCTTC
-,TRBV2,TRBJ1-2,few,CATYRISSGYTF,TGTGCCACATACAGGATTTCTAGTGGCTACACCTTC
TRBD2,TRBV5-4,TRBJ2-3,-,CASSGGEDRSTDTQYF,TGTGCCAGCAGCGGGGGGGAGGATCGGAGCACAGATACGCAGTATTTT
-,TRBV28,TRBJ1-4,-,CASSSPRGFTNEKLFF,TGTGCCAGCAGTTCTCCTAGGGGTTTTACTAATGAAAAACTGTTTTTT
TRBD2,TRBV25-1,TRBJ2-7,few,CASSVSLAGGNEQYF,TGTGCCAGCAGTGTGTCACTAGCGGGAGGTAACGAGCAGTACTTC
-,TRBV4-3,TRBJ2-1,-,CASSQSRTASFEQFF,TGCGCCAGCAGCCAATCCCGGACAGCCTCCTTTGAGCAGTTCTTC
-,TRBV7-8,TRBJ2-5,-,CASSQRETQYF,TGTGCCAGCAGCCAGAGGGAGACCCAGTACTTC
TRBD1,TRBV6-1,TRBJ1-1,-,CASRTGANTEAFF,TGTGCCAGCAGGACAGGGGCGAACACTGAAGCTTTCTTT
-,TRBV11-2,TRBJ1-2,once,CASSLEALRGYTF,TGTGCCAGCAGCTTGGAGGCGCTGAGGGGCTACACCTTC
-,TRBV27,TRBJ2-3,-,CASRPLTSAGQDTQYF,TGTGCCAGCAGACCCCTGACTAGTGCGGGGCAAGATACGCAGTATTTT
TRBD1,TRBV4-1,TRBJ2-7,-,CASSQGTGLYEQYF,TGCGCCAGCAGCCAAGGGACAGGTCTCTACGAGCAGTACTTC
TRBD1,TRBV28,TRBJ1-2,-,CASTLTLQGGYGYTF,TGTGCCAGCACCTTAACCTTACAGGGGGGCTATGGCTACACCTTC
TRBD1,TRBV7-2,TRBJ2-2,-,CASSLALGGSGELFF,TGTGCCAGCAGCTTAGCGTTAGGGGGCTCCGGGGAGCTGTTTTTT
-,TRBV7-6,TRBJ2-7,-,CASSLAPNSYEQYF,TGTGCCAGCAGCTTAGCCCCTAACTCCTACGAGCAGTACTTC
TRBD1,TRBV6-1,TRBJ1-5,-,CASSVLGQGHQPQHF,TGTGCCAGCAGTGTACTTGGACAGGGGCACCAGCCCCAGCATTTT
-,TRBV27,TRBJ2-1,-,CASRDNGFISNEQFF,TGTGCCAGCCGGGATAATGGGTTCATCTCCAATGAGCAGTTCTTC
TRBD1,TRBV11-2,TRBJ2-7,-,CASSPGQARTYEQYF,TGTGCCAGCAGCCCAGGACAGGCAAGGACCTACGAGCAGTACTTC
TRBD1,TRBV28,TRBJ1-2,-,CASSLGQNFNYGYTF,TGTGCCAGCAGTCTGGGACAGAACTTTAACTATGGCTACACCTTC
TRBD1,TRBV14,TRBJ1-2,-,CASSRSQTGGLYGYTF,TGTGCCAGCAGCCGGTCACAGACAGGGGGGCTCTATGGCTACACCTTC